The clone carrying this T cell receptor (beta chain) is categorized as medium-sized. The entry originates in a study of HIV-infected patients and healthy controls. Study-level information: The CD4:CD8 ratio increased slightly in early therapy, but CD8 counts showed no consistent change.

All unsorted peripheral T cells were captured because whole blood was used without fractionation. Alpha and beta constant-region primers primed reverse transcription of around 0.5 ug RNA. Using multiplexing indices, alpha and beta chain libraries were generated apart by chain-specific third strand synthesis. TCRdb re-called the 5' RACE reads through MiXCR, storing one row per CDR3 protein. The table has 3,500 to 4,500 distinct CDR3 sequences, roughly 8% seen once. V lost 6 bases, J lost 1 base, and 9 bases lay in between. The CDR3 contains 13 residues. This sequence originates from an adult with HIV infection. V usage is TRBV12-3 or TRBV12-4 and J usage is TRBJ1-1; D not resolved. The input for sequencing was blood, taken before antiretroviral therapy. CDR3 loop: CASRGRGNTEAFF. The CDR3 DNA reads TGTGCCAGCAGGGGAAGAGGGAACACTGAAGCTTTCTTT.